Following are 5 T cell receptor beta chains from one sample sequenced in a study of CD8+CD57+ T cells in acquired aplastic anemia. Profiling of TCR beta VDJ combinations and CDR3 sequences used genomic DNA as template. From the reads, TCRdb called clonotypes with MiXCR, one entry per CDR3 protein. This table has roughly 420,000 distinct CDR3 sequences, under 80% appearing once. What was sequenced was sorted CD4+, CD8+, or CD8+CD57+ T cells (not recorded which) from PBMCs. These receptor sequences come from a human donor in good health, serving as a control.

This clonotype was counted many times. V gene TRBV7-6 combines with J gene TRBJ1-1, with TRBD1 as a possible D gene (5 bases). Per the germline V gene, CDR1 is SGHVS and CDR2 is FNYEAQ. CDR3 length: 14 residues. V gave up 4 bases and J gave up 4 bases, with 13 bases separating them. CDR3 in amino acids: CASSSQTEGTEAFF. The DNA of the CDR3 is TGTGCCAGCAGCTCCCAGACAGAGGGCACTGAAGCTTTCTTT.

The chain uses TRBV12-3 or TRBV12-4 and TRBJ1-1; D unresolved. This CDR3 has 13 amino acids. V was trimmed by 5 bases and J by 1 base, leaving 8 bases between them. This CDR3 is CASSPLSNTEAFF. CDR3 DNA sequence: TGTGCCAGCAGTCCACTTTCGAACACTGAAGCTTTCTTT.

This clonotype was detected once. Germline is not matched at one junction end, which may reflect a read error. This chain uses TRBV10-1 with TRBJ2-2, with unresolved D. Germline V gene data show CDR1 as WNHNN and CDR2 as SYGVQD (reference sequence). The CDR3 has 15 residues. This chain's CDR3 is CASSVDQRDTGELFF. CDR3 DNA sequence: TGTGCCAGCAGCGTAGACCAGCGAGACACCGGGGAGCTGTTTTTT.

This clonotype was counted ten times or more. DNA for the CDR3: TGCAGTGCTAGACCGCAGGGGCCGATAAATTCACCCCTCCACTTT. Its translation is CSARPQGPINSPLHF. This chain connects TRBV20-1 to TRBJ1-6; maybe TRBD1 (6 bases). Germline values: CDR1 DFQATT, CDR2 SNEGSKA (reference sequence). The V gene lost 2 bases and the J gene lost 7 bases, with 15 bases spanning the gap. The CDR3 extends over 15 amino acids.

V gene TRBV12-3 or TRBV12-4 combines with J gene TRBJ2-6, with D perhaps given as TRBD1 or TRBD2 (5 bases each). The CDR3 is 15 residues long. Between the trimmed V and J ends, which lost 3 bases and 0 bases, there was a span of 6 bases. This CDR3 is CASSLGDSGANVLTF. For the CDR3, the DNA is TGTGCCAGCAGTTTGGGGGACTCTGGGGCCAACGTCCTGACTTTC.